This is a list of T cell receptor beta chains from one sample in a study of blood T cell repertoires in COVID-19. This table comes from immunoSEQ multiplex PCR, and its TCRdb copy is limited to in-frame clones, with some not included. The sample contains 250,000 or so clones, 65% to 90% of which appear only once. Material: peripheral blood. All receptors come from a man aged 35-49 years who had recovered from COVID-19. Each CDR3 is given with its conserved first and last residue. D genes are given only for firm matches. Size is omitted from some rows. Given values are once, few, many or a class for expanded clones.

d_call: TRBD2
cdr3_length: 15
j_call: TRBJ2-5
clone_size: -
v_call: TRBV5-1
cdr3_nt: TGCGCCAGCAGCTTGAGGGGCGGGAGCGGGGAGACCCAGTACTTC
cdr3_aa: CASSLRGGSGETQYF

d_call: TRBD2
cdr3_length: 16
j_call: TRBJ2-7
clone_size: -
v_call: TRBV19
cdr3_nt: TGTGCCAGTAGTGGACTAGCGGGGGAGACAACCTACGAGCAGTACTTC
cdr3_aa: CASSGLAGETTYEQYF

d_call: -
cdr3_length: 14
j_call: TRBJ2-1
clone_size: once
v_call: TRBV5-1
cdr3_nt: TGCGCCAGCAGCCCTGGGAGCTACCGCAGTGAGCAGTTCTTC
cdr3_aa: CASSPGSYRSEQFF

d_call: TRBD1
cdr3_length: 14
j_call: TRBJ1-2
clone_size: -
v_call: TRBV5-5
cdr3_nt: TGTGCCAGCACACCGGGACAGGATTTTTTTGGCTACACCTTC
cdr3_aa: CASTPGQDFFGYTF

d_call: -
cdr3_length: 15
j_call: TRBJ1-5
clone_size: once
v_call: TRBV6-5
cdr3_nt: TGTGCCAGCAGTTACTCGAGGCCCCAGAATCAGCCCCAGCATTTT
cdr3_aa: CASSYSRPQNQPQHF

d_call: TRBD2
cdr3_length: 15
j_call: TRBJ2-2
clone_size: -
v_call: TRBV4-3
cdr3_nt: TGCGCCAGCAGCCCGGGGCGGGGGGAAGGCGGGGAGCTGTTTTTT
cdr3_aa: CASSPGRGEGGELFF

d_call: TRBD2
cdr3_length: 15
j_call: TRBJ2-7
clone_size: -
v_call: TRBV6-5
cdr3_nt: TGTGCCAGCAGACCCGGGACTAGCGGTGCCTACGAGCAGTACTTC
cdr3_aa: CASRPGTSGAYEQYF

d_call: TRBD2
cdr3_length: 17
j_call: TRBJ2-3
clone_size: -
v_call: TRBV3-1/TRBV3-2
cdr3_nt: TGTGCCAGCAGCCAAGATCTCCCGGGGGGGGCCACAGATACGCAGTATTTT
cdr3_aa: CASSQDLPGGATDTQYF

d_call: TRBD1
cdr3_length: 18
j_call: TRBJ1-2
clone_size: -
v_call: TRBV10-3
cdr3_nt: TGTGCCATCAGTGAGGCCGGGACAGATCCTAGGGGTAACTATGGCTACACCTTC
cdr3_aa: CAISEAGTDPRGNYGYTF

d_call: TRBD2
cdr3_length: 16
j_call: TRBJ2-3
clone_size: -
v_call: TRBV5-1
cdr3_nt: TGCGCCAGCAGCTCAGGGACTAGCGGGGGGGCAGATACGCAGTATTTT
cdr3_aa: CASSSGTSGGADTQYF

d_call: -
cdr3_length: 14
j_call: TRBJ2-5
clone_size: few
v_call: TRBV30
cdr3_nt: TGTGCCTGGAACGAGGGGGACCAACAAGAGACCCAGTACTTC
cdr3_aa: CAWNEGDQQETQYF

d_call: -
cdr3_length: 14
j_call: TRBJ2-7
clone_size: -
v_call: TRBV4-3
cdr3_nt: TGCGCCAGCAGCCAAGTGTCAGGGATCTACGAGCAGTACTTC
cdr3_aa: CASSQVSGIYEQYF

d_call: TRBD2
cdr3_length: 12
j_call: TRBJ2-7
clone_size: -
v_call: TRBV3-1/TRBV3-2
cdr3_nt: TGTGCCAGCAGCCGTGGACTAGTCGAGCAGTACTTC
cdr3_aa: CASSRGLVEQYF

d_call: -
cdr3_length: 14
j_call: TRBJ2-1
clone_size: once
v_call: TRBV7-2
cdr3_nt: TGTGCCAGCAGCTTAGACTTCGAGTCCGGTGAGCAGTTCTTC
cdr3_aa: CASSLDFESGEQFF

d_call: -
cdr3_length: 14
j_call: TRBJ1-1
clone_size: -
v_call: TRBV23-1
cdr3_nt: TGCGCCAGCAGTCAAGGGCCCGGGGGCACTGAAGCTTTCTTT
cdr3_aa: CASSQGPGGTEAFF

d_call: TRBD1
cdr3_length: 14
j_call: TRBJ2-5
clone_size: -
v_call: TRBV12-5
cdr3_nt: TGTGCTAGTGGACAGGGGGCCCTCGGGGAGACCCAGTACTTC
cdr3_aa: CASGQGALGETQYF

d_call: TRBD1
cdr3_length: 14
j_call: TRBJ2-3
clone_size: -
v_call: TRBV7-8
cdr3_nt: TGTGCCAGCAGCCACCACAGGGGTACAGATACGCAGTATTTT
cdr3_aa: CASSHHRGTDTQYF

d_call: TRBD2
cdr3_length: 14
j_call: TRBJ2-3
clone_size: once
v_call: TRBV6-5
cdr3_nt: TGTGCCAGCAGTCTAGCGGGATACACAGATACGCAGTATTTT
cdr3_aa: CASSLAGYTDTQYF

d_call: TRBD1
cdr3_length: 12
j_call: TRBJ2-7
clone_size: once
v_call: TRBV10-2
cdr3_nt: TGCGCCAGCAGGGGGACAGTCTACGAGCAGTACTTC
cdr3_aa: CASRGTVYEQYF

d_call: TRBD2
cdr3_length: 15
j_call: TRBJ2-5
clone_size: -
v_call: TRBV7-2
cdr3_nt: TGTGCCAGCAGCTTAGAACTAGCGGGAGTAGAGACCCAGTACTTC
cdr3_aa: CASSLELAGVETQYF